Each of the 21 T cell receptor beta chains below was sequenced from the same sample in a study of blood T cell repertoires in COVID-19. TCRdb keeps only in-frame clones here, not all; method: immunoSEQ multiplex PCR. The table has approximately 210,000 clones, 80% to 90% seen once. The sequencing sample was made of peripheral blood. These receptors originate from a woman aged 70-85 years with acute or convalescent COVID-19.

On this clone: The same CDR3 arises from other DNA sequences in this sample as well. This chain uses TRBV28 with TRBJ2-2, with 9 bases lining up with TRBD1. CDR3 length: 15 residues. Germline-derived CDR1 and CDR2 are MDHEN and SYDVKM. The ends lost 4 bases at V and 5 bases at J; junction bases unmatched: 5. The CDR3 DNA is TGTGCCAGCAGTTGGGACAGGGTAGGGACCGGGGAGCTGTTTTTT. Protein sequence: CASSWDRVGTGELFF.

The CDR3 region is CASSSRQGRNYGYTF. The CDR3 DNA sequence: TGTGCCAGTAGTTCCCGACAGGGGCGAAACTATGGCTACACCTTC. V usage is TRBV19 and J usage is TRBJ1-2; 8 nucleotides line up with TRBD1. The CDR3 consists of 15 residues. With 5 bases clipped from V and 2 bases from J, the junction kept 7 bases outside the gene matches. CDR1 and CDR2 from the germline V gene are LNHDA and SQIVND (reference sequence). Looking up the rest from reference TRBV19 and TRBJ1-2 gives the full variable domain: DGGITQSPKYLFRKEGQNVTLSCEQNLNHDAMYWYRQDPGQGLRLIYYSQIVNDFQKGDIAEGYSVSREKKESFPLTVTSAQKNPTAFYLCASSSRQGRNYGYTFGSGTRLTVV.

This clone was picked up a small number of times. V usage is TRBV7-9 and J usage is TRBJ1-3; D is undetermined. V was cut by 1 base and J by 2 bases, with 3 bases left in between. This CDR3 is built from 13 residues. The germline CDR1 and CDR2 sequences are SEHNR and FQNEAQ (reference sequence). CDR3 protein: CASSLGAGNTIYF. Written as DNA, the CDR3 is TGTGCCAGCAGCTTAGGAGCTGGAAACACCATATATTTT.

The CDR3 region is CAIRESGTAPMGGYTF. DNA of the CDR3: TGTGCCATCAGAGAATCCGGGACAGCCCCCATGGGGGGCTACACCTTC. The V gene is TRBV10-3, the J gene TRBJ1-2; 7 bases line up with TRBD1. V lost 6 bases, J lost 8 bases, and 18 bases stayed unmatched. The germline CDR1 and CDR2 sequences are ENHRY and SYGVKD. The length of the CDR3 is 16 residues.

This clone appeared once. The rearrangement joins TRBV6-1 to TRBJ2-5; D gene ambiguous. V was pared by 0 bases and J by 5 bases, with 13 bases between. CDR1 MNHNS and CDR2 SASEGT come from the germline V gene. The CDR3 totals 15 residues. The CDR3 nucleotides read TGTGCCAGCAGTGAAGCGCGGCAAATCGGGGAGACCCAGTACTTC. Translating it yields CASSEARQIGETQYF.

The chain joins TRBV5-4 to TRBJ2-4; 10 nucleotides match TRBD1. The CDR3 extends over 13 amino acids. Trimming cost V 4 bases and J 5 bases; bases outside gene matches: 0. Germline-derived CDR1 and CDR2 are SGHNT and YYREEE (reference sequence). CDR3 loop: CASSGTGENIQYF. CDR3 nucleotides: TGTGCCAGCAGCGGGACAGGGGAAAACATTCAGTACTTC.

This rearrangement joins TRBV11-3 to TRBJ2-2; TRBD2 matches at 9 bases. Trimming removed 1 base from V and 5 bases from J; junction bases left unmatched: 11. CDR1 and CDR2 from the germline V gene are SGHNT and YENEEA. This CDR3 is built from 18 residues. This CDR3 reads CASSLAFGGRGLTGELFF. The CDR3, as DNA: TGTGCCAGCAGCTTAGCGTTTGGCGGGAGGGGCTTGACCGGGGAGCTGTTTTTT.

This sequence joins TRBV9 and TRBJ1-2; D may be TRBD1 (6 bases). Trimming left V 3 bases short and J 4 bases short, with 19 bases between. The CDR3 runs 16 residues. Germline V gene data show CDR1 as SGDLS and CDR2 as YYNGEE. The chain's CDR3 is CASSAPPQGKGYGYTF. CDR3 nucleotides: TGTGCCAGCAGCGCGCCGCCCCAGGGGAAGGGCTATGGCTACACCTTC.

The chain uses TRBV12-3 or TRBV12-4 and TRBJ1-1; unclear D gene. The CDR3 has 12 amino acids. The V end lost 4 bases, the J end lost 10 bases, and 13 bases lay between the germline ends. CDR3 DNA: TGTGCCAGCAGTTATGGAGTTTTGGGAGCTTTCTTT. Amino acid sequence: CASSYGVLGAFF.

This chain uses TRBV4-3 with TRBJ1-1; maybe TRBD1 (5 bases). The CDR3 consists of 14 residues. Per the germline V gene, CDR1 is LGHNA and CDR2 is YSLEER. The V end lost 2 bases, the J end lost 5 bases, and 12 bases lay between the germline ends. The CDR3 sequence: CASSQTMGGTEAFF. The CDR3 DNA reads as TGCGCCAGCAGCCAAACCATGGGGGGGACTGAAGCTTTCTTT.

The chain joins TRBV6-5 to TRBJ1-6; the match to TRBD1 covers 7 bases. The trim removed 6 bases at V and 7 bases at J, leaving 6 bases unmatched. Germline V gene sequence: CDR1 MNHEY, CDR2 SVGAGI. There are 14 residues in the CDR3. CDR3 coding DNA: TGTGCCAGCAGACTATCACAGGGGAATTCACCCCTCCACTTT. Translating gives CASRLSQGNSPLHF.

V and J are TRBV18 and TRBJ2-7, with D hard to call. Between the trimmed V and J ends, which lost 4 bases and 3 bases, there was a span of 16 bases. In germline, CDR1 is KGHSH, CDR2 LQKENI. This CDR3 region has 15 residues. This chain's CDR3 is CASSLIPGPLYEQYF. CDR3 sequence (DNA): TGTGCCAGCTCACTAATCCCCGGTCCCCTCTACGAGCAGTACTTC.

The V gene is TRBV19, the J gene TRBJ1-5; unclear D gene. The V end lost 7 bases, the J end lost 7 bases, and 20 bases lay between the germline ends. The CDR3 is made up of 15 amino acids. Germline V gives CDR1 LNHDA, CDR2 SQIVND (reference sequence). CDR3: CASKFSRMLGQPQHF. The CDR3, as DNA: TGTGCCAGTAAGTTCTCCAGGATGCTGGGCCAGCCCCAGCATTTT. Full variable domain (outside the CDR3, taken from reference TRBV19 and TRBJ1-5): DGGITQSPKYLFRKEGQNVTLSCEQNLNHDAMYWYRQDPGQGLRLIYYSQIVNDFQKGDIAEGYSVSREKKESFPLTVTSAQKNPTAFYLCASKFSRMLGQPQHFGDGTRLSIL.

V is TRBV7-2 and J is TRBJ1-2; TRBD1 agrees at 8 bases. The junction had 12 bases not matched to a gene; V was cut back by 1 base and J by 5 bases. Germline assignment: CDR1 SGHTA and CDR2 FQGNSA. CDR3 length: 17 residues. CDR3 in amino acids: CASSLGGSGGPSYGYTF. In DNA form, the CDR3 reads TGTGCCAGCAGCTTAGGGGGTTCAGGGGGCCCCTCTTATGGCTACACCTTC.

V is TRBV7-8 and J is TRBJ2-1, with D possibly being TRBD2 (6 bases). Per germline, CDR1 SGHVS and CDR2 FQNEAQ. This CDR3 spans 15 amino acids. V was shortened by 6 bases and J by 8 bases, with 20 bases between the two germline ends. The CDR3 DNA reads as TGTGCCAGCAGTTCTATAGGGACTCCCTGGGATGAGCAGTTCTTC. As protein: CASSSIGTPWDEQFF.

J is TRBJ1-5 and V is TRBV2; D perhaps matches TRBD1 (5 bases). V was cut by 6 bases and J by 3 bases, with 15 bases left in between. CDR3 length equals 15 residues. The germline V gene has CDR1 SNHLY and CDR2 FYNNEI. CDR3 amino acids: CASSLSGQINQPQHF. Here the CDR3 DNA reads TGTGCCAGCAGCCTCTCCGGACAAATCAATCAGCCCCAGCATTTT.

The chain has TRBV27 and TRBJ2-3, with D uncertain. The CDR3 is made up of 14 amino acids. V lost 0 bases to trimming and J lost 2 bases, with 6 bases between them. The germline gives CDR1 MNHEY, CDR2 SMNVEV (reference sequence). CDR3 sequence (DNA): TGTGCCAGCAGTTTATCGGGCCCCACAGATACGCAGTATTTT. As protein: CASSLSGPTDTQYF.

The V and J genes are TRBV19 and TRBJ1-2; 7 bases line up with TRBD1. This CDR3 comprises 13 residues. Trimming cost V 5 bases and J 6 bases; bases outside gene matches: 6. Germline lookup yields CDR1 LNHDA and CDR2 SQIVND (reference sequence). CDR3 amino acids: CASSPSGTDGYTF. For the CDR3, the DNA is TGTGCCAGTAGTCCTTCTGGGACAGATGGCTACACCTTC.

This rearrangement joins TRBV6-1 to TRBJ2-7; D gene unclear. This CDR3 is 13 amino acids long. Trimming stripped 2 bases from V and 3 bases from J, with 8 bases between. Germline V gene lookup returns CDR1 MNHNS and CDR2 SASEGT. The CDR3 spells CASSERQIYEQYF. In DNA, the CDR3 is TGTGCCAGCAGTGAACGTCAGATCTACGAGCAGTACTTC.

V usage is TRBV5-1 and J usage is TRBJ2-3; maybe TRBD2 (7 bases). The CDR3 runs 17 residues. Trimming took off 3 bases at V and 4 bases at J, with 21 bases between the two ends. CDR1 SGHRS and CDR2 YFSETQ come from the germline V gene. CDR3 sequence: CASSSSRGGVGADTQYF. The CDR3 nucleotides are TGCGCCAGCAGCTCCTCCCGAGGGGGGGTTGGGGCAGATACGCAGTATTTT.

The chain is built from TRBV12-5 and TRBJ2-1; D is uncertain. V was cut by 5 bases and J by 5 bases, with 13 bases left in between. The CDR3 is 14 residues long. Germline lookup yields CDR1 LGHNT and CDR2 FRNRAP. The CDR3 nucleotides are TGTGCTAGTGGTCGGCACTACGGCGACAATGAGCAGTTCTTC. Its protein is CASGRHYGDNEQFF.